One TCR beta chain is described in this entry. This entry belongs to a study of blood T cell repertoires in COVID-19. Study as a whole: Both acute and convalescent COVID-19 samples were obtained from the United States, Italy and Spain.

CDR1 SGHTS and CDR2 YDEGEE come from the germline V gene. Trimming removed 3 bases at V and 7 bases at J, with 23 bases between. The CDR3 totals 17 residues. Profiling relied on immunoSEQ multiplex PCR, and the TCRdb table lists in-frame clones only, not all of them. The repertoire holds 300,000 to 350,000 clones, roughly 87% seen once, with approximately 9.4% in the top ten. The genes are TRBV5-8 and TRBJ1-5; D not certain. The specimen was peripheral blood. The receptor's source is a man aged 25-45 years with COVID-19, enrolled during active disease. CDR3 region: CASSSISGWWSQQPQHF. The CDR3 region has the DNA TGTGCCAGCAGCTCTATCAGCGGGTGGTGGAGTCAACAGCCCCAGCATTTT.